The present T cell receptor beta chain was sequenced within a study of regulatory T cells in long-lasting Graves disease. Time point indicated: persistent/refractory GD, antithyroid drugs over 5 years with positive TRAb. PBMC-derived RNA was used for the TCR library. CDR1 is MDHEN and CDR2 is SYDVKM in the germline V gene. CDR3 length: 16 residues. J lost 5 bases, V lost 6 bases, and 10 bases had no gene match. With iRepertoire HTBI primers and Arm-PCR of CDR3 regions, TCR beta libraries were built. TCRdb re-called the multiplex PCR reads through MiXCR, storing one row per CDR3 protein. This sample carries about 310,000 distinct CDR3 sequences, more than 20% of them seen once, and the ten largest clones take roughly three fifths.

The V call is TRBV28, the J call TRBJ1-1; 12 bases are shared with TRBD1. This specimen consisted of peripheral blood mononuclear cells (PBMCs), obtained when the disease was refractory, from a patient treated with antithyroid drugs. The sequence came from a female donor with Graves disease. The chain's CDR3 is CASSSQGDRGRTEAFF. CDR3 sequence (DNA): TGTGCCAGCAGCTCCCAGGGGGACAGGGGGCGAACTGAAGCTTTCTTT.